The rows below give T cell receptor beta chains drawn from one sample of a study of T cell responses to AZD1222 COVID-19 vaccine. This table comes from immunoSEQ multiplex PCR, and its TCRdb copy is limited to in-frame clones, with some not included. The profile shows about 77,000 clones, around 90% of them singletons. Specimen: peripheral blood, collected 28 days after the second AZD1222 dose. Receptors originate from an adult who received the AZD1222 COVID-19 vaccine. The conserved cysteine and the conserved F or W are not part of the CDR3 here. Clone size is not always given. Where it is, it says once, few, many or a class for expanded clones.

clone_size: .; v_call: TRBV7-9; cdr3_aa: ASRGDGLYEQY
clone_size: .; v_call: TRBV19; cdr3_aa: ASRPRLSTDTQY
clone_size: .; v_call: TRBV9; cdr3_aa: ASSVGSSGSSEQY
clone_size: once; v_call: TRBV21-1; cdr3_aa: ASSPKTSGSIGEQF
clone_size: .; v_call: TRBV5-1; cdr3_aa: ASSLNRGRETQY
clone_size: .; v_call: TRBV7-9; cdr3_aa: ASSLGDSEGYT
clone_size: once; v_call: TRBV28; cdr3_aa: ASSLRDINNEKLF
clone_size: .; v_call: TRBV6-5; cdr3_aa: ASSYSTGGGQY
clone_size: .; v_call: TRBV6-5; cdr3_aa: ASRKGQANTEAF
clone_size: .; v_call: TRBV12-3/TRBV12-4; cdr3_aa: ASSLGEAF
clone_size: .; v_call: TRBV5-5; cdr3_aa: ASSSIGPSSYNEQF
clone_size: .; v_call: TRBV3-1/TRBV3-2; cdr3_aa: ASSQPLTRRAGELF
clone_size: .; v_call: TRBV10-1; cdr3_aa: ASSDVGTSGRGEQF
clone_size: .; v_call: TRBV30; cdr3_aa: AWSVWASGSNEQF
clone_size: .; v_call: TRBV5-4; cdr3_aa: ASSGPGQGATEAF
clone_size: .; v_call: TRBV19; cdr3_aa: ASSNPRQTNYGYT
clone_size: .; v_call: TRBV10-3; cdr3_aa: AISSQGHVANSPLH